This T cell receptor beta chain was captured by sequencing in a study of regulatory T cells in long-lasting Graves disease. Findings and caveats of the study: The TCR repertoire of persistent Graves' patients was less diverse than that of newly diagnosed ones. What was studied was peripheral blood only, and not thyroid tissue.

A note on this clonotype: Its antigen is as yet unknown.

According to the study, TCR beta libraries were built with iRepertoire HTBI primers and CDR3-region Arm-PCR. TCRdb redid the calling of the multiplex PCR reads with MiXCR, one entry per CDR3 protein. The profile shows some 420,000 distinct CDR3 sequences, around a fifth of them singletons. Specified time point: persistent/refractory GD, antithyroid drugs over 5 years with positive TRAb. Preparation of the TCR library used RNA extracted from PBMCs. This sequence originates from a female donor with Graves disease. Material: peripheral blood mononuclear cells (PBMCs), obtained when the disease was refractory, from a patient treated with antithyroid drugs.

CDR3: CASSFAVTNEQFF. The DNA for the CDR3 is TGTGCCAGCAGCTTCGCAGTAACCAATGAGCAGTTCTTC. The chain uses TRBV7-2 and TRBJ2-1; D remains unclear. Trimming cost V 3 bases and J 6 bases, with 9 bases left between them. The CDR3 is 13 amino acids. The germline V gene has CDR1 SGHTA and CDR2 FQGNSA. Drawing the rest from reference TRBV7-2 and TRBJ2-1, the complete variable domain is GAGVSQSPSNKVTEKGKDVELRCDPISGHTALYWYRQSLGQGLEFLIYFQGNSAPDKSGLPSDRFSAERTGGSVSTLTIQRTQQEDSAVYLCASSFAVTNEQFFGPGTRLTVL.